The clone carrying this TCR beta chain was seen at least ten times. What it recognizes is unknown. This specimen comes from a study of Graves' ophthalmopathy and Graves' hyperthyroidism. General study findings and limits: Most thyroid clonotypes expanded beyond 0.001 frequency were also found in blood.

Beta-chain TCR CDR3 regions were amplified from RNA transcripts. RT-PCR was first run with HTBI primers, then multiplex PCR in a second round. TCRdb ran MiXCR on the multiplex PCR reads and lists one entry per CDR3 protein. The repertoire holds around 1.1 million distinct CDR3 sequences, with 35% to 40% as singletons. Germline CDR1 is SGHTA and CDR2 is FQGNSA. V lost 5 bases, J lost 5 bases, and 13 bases stayed unmatched. The CDR3 is 16 residues long. The chain uses TRBV7-2 and TRBJ2-7, with TRBD2 matching over 9 bases. Sequences were obtained from peripheral blood or thyroid tissue (not recorded which). This receptor was obtained from an adult man with Graves' hyperthyroidism. For the CDR3, the DNA is TGTGCCAGCAGCCCGAGAGGGGGCGGGGGGGAGAACGAGCAGTACTTC. Protein sequence: CASSPRGGGGENEQYF.